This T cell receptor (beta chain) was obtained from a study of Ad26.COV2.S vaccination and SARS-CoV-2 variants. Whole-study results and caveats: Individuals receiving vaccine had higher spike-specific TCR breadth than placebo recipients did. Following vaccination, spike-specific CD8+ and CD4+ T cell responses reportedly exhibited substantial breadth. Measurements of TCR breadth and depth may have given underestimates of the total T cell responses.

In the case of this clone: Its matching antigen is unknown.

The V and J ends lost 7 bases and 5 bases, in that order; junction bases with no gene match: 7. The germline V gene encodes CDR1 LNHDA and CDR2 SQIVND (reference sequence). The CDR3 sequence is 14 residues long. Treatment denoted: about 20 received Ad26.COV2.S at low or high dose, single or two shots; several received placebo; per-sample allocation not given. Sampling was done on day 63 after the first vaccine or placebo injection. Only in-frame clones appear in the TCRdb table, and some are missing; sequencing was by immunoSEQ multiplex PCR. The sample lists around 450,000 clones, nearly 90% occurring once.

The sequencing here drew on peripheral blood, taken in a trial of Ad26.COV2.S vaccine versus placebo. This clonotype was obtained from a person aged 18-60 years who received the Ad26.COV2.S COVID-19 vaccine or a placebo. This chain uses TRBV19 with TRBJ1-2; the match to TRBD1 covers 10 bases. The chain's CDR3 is CASTSRGQGYGYTF. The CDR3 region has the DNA TGTGCCAGTACCTCCCGGGGACAGGGGTATGGCTACACCTTC.